This TCR beta chain is drawn from a study of shared clonotypes between healthy human individuals. Assay used: immunoSEQ multiplex PCR; TCRdb lists only in-frame clones, some missing. The repertoire has 2 million to 3 million clones, over 85% of them found once; the top ten carry 0.36%. Study-level results: Naive subsets tended to show greater estimated richness than memory subsets.

Turning to this clone: What it recognizes is unknown.

The V end was cut by 6 bases, the J end by 2 bases, with 19 bases between. Germline V CDR1 and CDR2: MNHEY, SMNVEV (reference sequence). This CDR3 comprises 16 residues. The sequencing input was naive CD4+ T cells from PBMCs. Stated subset: CD45RA+ positively selected. The gene calls are TRBV27 and TRBJ1-2; a possible D gene is TRBD1 (5 bases). The sequence derives from a man between 18 and 29 years old in good health. Some clones in this sample may be carry-over from other donors' samples. The CDR3, as DNA: TGTGCCAGCAGCCTTAGAACGGGACGTAGGAACTATGGCTACACCTTC. It is translated as CASSLRTGRRNYGYTF.